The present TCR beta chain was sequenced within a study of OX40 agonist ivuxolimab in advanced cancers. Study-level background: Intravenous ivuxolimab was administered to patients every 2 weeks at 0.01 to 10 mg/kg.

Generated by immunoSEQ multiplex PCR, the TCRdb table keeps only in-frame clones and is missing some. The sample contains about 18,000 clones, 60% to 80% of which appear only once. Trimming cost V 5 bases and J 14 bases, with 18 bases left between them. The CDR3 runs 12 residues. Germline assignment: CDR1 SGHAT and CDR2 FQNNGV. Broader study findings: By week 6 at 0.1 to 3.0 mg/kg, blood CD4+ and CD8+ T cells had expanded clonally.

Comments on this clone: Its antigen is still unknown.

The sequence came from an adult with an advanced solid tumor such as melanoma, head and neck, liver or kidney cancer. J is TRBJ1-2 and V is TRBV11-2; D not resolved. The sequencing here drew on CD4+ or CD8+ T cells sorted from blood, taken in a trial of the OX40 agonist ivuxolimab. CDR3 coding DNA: TGTGCCAGCAGCGCAAGGGCGGGCAGCGAAACCTTC. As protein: CASSARAGSETF.